The rows below give T cell receptor beta chains drawn from one sample of a study of CD8+ T cells in alopecia areata. Only in-frame clones appear in the TCRdb table, and some are missing; sequencing was by immunoSEQ multiplex PCR. The sample records 110,000 to 150,000 clones, roughly 60% being singletons. The sequencing sample was made of CD8+ T cells sorted from blood. These receptors were taken from a human donor in good health. Each CDR3 is given without its conserved first and last residue. Rows give clone size only sometimes, using once, few, many, or a class for an expanded clone.

V gene: TRBV27; J gene: TRBJ2-7; clone size: -; CDR3 protein: ASSRFTGQGIYEQY
V gene: TRBV2; J gene: TRBJ2-5; clone size: few; CDR3 protein: ASSGLHLETQY
V gene: TRBV6-5; J gene: TRBJ2-3; clone size: -; CDR3 protein: ASSMTTTDTQY
V gene: TRBV5-1; J gene: TRBJ2-1; clone size: -; CDR3 protein: ASSALPGGSYNEQF
V gene: TRBV6-5; J gene: TRBJ2-7; clone size: -; CDR3 protein: ASSPIPSSNEQY
V gene: TRBV6-1; J gene: TRBJ2-1; clone size: -; CDR3 protein: ASKDGTSNYNEQF
V gene: TRBV4-1; J gene: TRBJ1-4; clone size: -; CDR3 protein: ASSRDRTQLF
V gene: TRBV27; J gene: TRBJ2-1; clone size: -; CDR3 protein: ASSLSSVNEQF
V gene: TRBV27; J gene: TRBJ1-2; clone size: few; CDR3 protein: ASRHQGPTADGYT
V gene: TRBV30; J gene: TRBJ2-7; clone size: once; CDR3 protein: AWNPGAAYEQY
V gene: TRBV11-2; J gene: TRBJ2-5; clone size: -; CDR3 protein: ASMGDRGQETQY
V gene: TRBV27; J gene: TRBJ2-3; clone size: -; CDR3 protein: ASSILGLNTQY
V gene: TRBV7-9; J gene: TRBJ1-1; clone size: -; CDR3 protein: ASSFTQGTSMNTEAF
V gene: TRBV30; J gene: TRBJ2-7; clone size: -; CDR3 protein: AWTITGDEQY
V gene: TRBV13; J gene: TRBJ2-2; clone size: -; CDR3 protein: ASSDGLAANTGELF
V gene: TRBV6-5; J gene: TRBJ2-1; clone size: -; CDR3 protein: ASSWLAGINEQF
V gene: TRBV11-2; J gene: TRBJ2-1; clone size: -; CDR3 protein: ASSLVFEAGPIYNEQF
V gene: TRBV4-1; J gene: TRBJ2-3; clone size: -; CDR3 protein: ASSPPRTDTQY
V gene: TRBV27; J gene: TRBJ2-7; clone size: -; CDR3 protein: ASRPDRVSYEQY
V gene: TRBV7-6; J gene: TRBJ2-3; clone size: -; CDR3 protein: ASSLGVGDTQY
V gene: TRBV6-6; J gene: TRBJ2-3; clone size: -; CDR3 protein: ASSLNRGPSTDTQY
V gene: TRBV29-1; J gene: TRBJ1-1; clone size: -; CDR3 protein: SAQTGVAF
V gene: TRBV16; J gene: TRBJ2-7; clone size: few; CDR3 protein: ASSRILAPNSYEQY
V gene: TRBV15; J gene: TRBJ2-3; clone size: -; CDR3 protein: ATSRDEAVLGADTQY
V gene: TRBV7-8; J gene: TRBJ2-5; clone size: -; CDR3 protein: ASSSPHGQMQETQY
V gene: TRBV30; J gene: TRBJ1-5; clone size: -; CDR3 protein: AWTPGRGDQPQH
V gene: TRBV5-4; J gene: TRBJ1-2; clone size: -; CDR3 protein: ASSLGWDTGDYGYT
V gene: TRBV29-1; J gene: TRBJ2-2; clone size: -; CDR3 protein: SVEQRRGNTGELF
V gene: TRBV7-9; J gene: TRBJ2-7; clone size: -; CDR3 protein: ASSLGDSGGDYEQY
V gene: TRBV4-1; J gene: TRBJ1-1; clone size: -; CDR3 protein: ASSQVGGDPEAF
V gene: TRBV5-1; J gene: TRBJ2-3; clone size: once; CDR3 protein: ASSNRGLGDTQY
V gene: TRBV30; J gene: TRBJ1-2; clone size: -; CDR3 protein: AWRSRQGRNYGYT
V gene: TRBV6-1; J gene: TRBJ2-7; clone size: -; CDR3 protein: ASSLGEQY
V gene: TRBV19; J gene: TRBJ2-4; clone size: -; CDR3 protein: ASSEREVDIQY